These T cell receptor beta chains were read from a single sample in a study of blood T cells in healthy people across ages. TCRdb analysed the 5' RACE reads with MiXCR anew, one entry per CDR3 protein. The sample contains about 1.6 million distinct CDR3 sequences, about 35% of which appear only once. Material: blood. Receptors originate from a woman aged 25 to 39 in good health. Both conserved end residues are part of each CDR3. The order of the fields is J gene, D gene, clone size, V gene, CDR3 protein, CDR3 DNA. The D gene is left open where the match is weak. The size field is filled for only some rows; it gives once, few, many or a size class.

TRBJ2-3 | TRBD2 | - | TRBV3-1 | CASSRRDYDDTQYF | TGTGCCAGCAGTCGTAGGGACTACGATGATACGCAGTATTTT
TRBJ2-1 | - | - | TRBV2 | CASSEVLLEQFF | TGTGCCAGCAGTGAAGTACTCCTTGAGCAGTTCTTC
TRBJ1-2 | TRBD1 | - | TRBV5-5 | CASSFSAGQPYGYTF | TGTGCCAGCAGCTTTTCCGCGGGACAGCCCTATGGCTACACCTTC
TRBJ1-1 | - | - | TRBV29-1 | CSVGNGGNTEAFF | TGCAGCGTTGGCAACGGGGGGAACACTGAAGCTTTCTTT
TRBJ1-6 | - | - | TRBV12-3/TRBV12-4 | CASSSVTVNSPLHF | TGTGCCAGCAGTTCCGTGACAGTTAATTCACCCCTCCACTTT
TRBJ1-6 | TRBD1 | - | TRBV4-1 | CASSQDWGRTGLNSPLHF | TGCGCCAGCAGCCAAGATTGGGGGCGGACAGGGTTGAATTCACCCCTCCACTTT
TRBJ1-2 | - | - | TRBV20-1 | CSARGTGSPLGGYTF | TGCAGTGCTAGAGGAACGGGATCCCCTCTCGGGGGCTACACCTTC
TRBJ1-1 | - | - | TRBV20-1 | CSASQMGRKYTEAFF | TGCAGTGCTAGTCAAATGGGGAGGAAATACACTGAAGCTTTCTTT
TRBJ2-1 | TRBD2 | few | TRBV5-6 | CASSFAGGIDNEQFF | TGTGCCAGCAGCTTTGCGGGAGGAATCGACAATGAGCAGTTCTTC
TRBJ2-3 | TRBD2 | - | TRBV20-1 | CSARELAGDTQYF | TGCAGTGCTAGAGAACTAGCGGGAGATACGCAGTATTTT
TRBJ2-7 | TRBD2 | - | TRBV20-1 | CSAQPLAVRNEQYF | TGCAGTGCCCAACCCCTAGCGGTCAGGAACGAGCAGTACTTC
TRBJ2-7 | TRBD1 | few | TRBV15 | CATSSRTGTGIFYEQYF | TGTGCCACCAGCAGTAGGACCGGGACAGGCATTTTCTACGAGCAGTACTTC
TRBJ2-1 | - | - | TRBV5-1 | CASSPEGTSYNEQFF | TGCGCCAGCAGCCCCGAAGGGACTTCCTACAATGAGCAGTTCTTC
TRBJ2-6 | TRBD2 | - | TRBV3-1 | CASSLGLALAGANVLTF | TGTGCCAGCAGCCTAGGACTAGCCCTTGCGGGGGCCAACGTCCTGACTTTC
TRBJ2-1 | - | many | TRBV12-3/TRBV12-4 | CASSFRAGGGDEQFF | TGTGCCAGCAGTTTTAGGGCAGGCGGGGGCGATGAGCAGTTCTTC
TRBJ1-2 | TRBD1 | - | TRBV5-1 | CASSQNRGLPYGYTF | TGCGCCAGCAGCCAGAACAGGGGGCTTCCTTATGGCTACACCTTC
TRBJ2-5 | - | - | TRBV18 | CASSPRRLGETQYF | TGTGCCAGCTCACCCAGACGGTTGGGGGAGACCCAGTACTTC
TRBJ1-2 | - | few | TRBV3-1 | CASSQQILVGGYTF | TGTGCCAGCAGCCAACAGATCCTCGTGGGAGGCTACACCTTC
TRBJ2-5 | - | few | TRBV6-5 | CASSYSWPRGQETQYF | TGTGCCAGCAGTTACTCCTGGCCCCGGGGTCAAGAGACCCAGTACTTC
TRBJ2-7 | TRBD2 | few | TRBV3-1 | CASSQARITSGEQYF | TGTGCCAGCAGCCAAGCGCGGATAACTAGCGGCGAGCAGTACTTC
TRBJ2-1 | - | - | TRBV7-2 | CASSSRGGAFSSYNEQFF | TGTGCCAGCAGTTCGAGGGGGGGGGCCTTTAGCTCCTACAATGAGCAGTTCTTC
TRBJ2-7 | - | - | TRBV27 | CASSSDRFHEQYF | TGTGCCAGCAGTTCAGACAGGTTCCACGAGCAGTACTTC
TRBJ2-7 | - | few | TRBV15 | CATSRPPFIGGSDYEQYF | TGTGCCACCAGCAGACCCCCTTTCATAGGGGGGTCGGACTACGAGCAGTACTTC
TRBJ2-3 | TRBD1 | - | TRBV4-2 | CASSQDLTGGSTDTQYF | TGTGCCAGCAGCCAAGATCTTACAGGGGGTAGCACAGATACGCAGTATTTT
TRBJ2-3 | TRBD1 | few | TRBV7-9 | CASSLFSGQGPIDTQYF | TGTGCCAGCAGCTTGTTCTCGGGACAGGGGCCTATCGATACGCAGTATTTT
TRBJ2-5 | - | many | TRBV6-2/TRBV6-3 | CASKAQGRWETQYF | TGTGCCAGCAAGGCTCAGGGGCGCTGGGAGACCCAGTACTTC
TRBJ1-4 | TRBD1 | - | TRBV12-3/TRBV12-4 | CASSPLDRVNEKLFF | TGTGCCAGCAGTCCGTTGGACAGGGTTAATGAAAAACTGTTTTTT
TRBJ2-7 | TRBD2 | - | TRBV2 | CASSPRLADYEQYF | TGTGCCAGCAGCCCCCGACTAGCGGACTACGAGCAGTACTTC
TRBJ2-5 | TRBD1 | many | TRBV7-9 | CASSTEGTGARETQYF | TGTGCCAGCAGCACGGAGGGGACAGGGGCAAGAGAGACCCAGTACTTC
TRBJ2-1 | TRBD2 | - | TRBV10-2 | CASSNSGRAGVEQFF | TGCGCCAGCAGCAATAGCGGGAGGGCCGGGGTTGAGCAGTTCTTC
TRBJ2-7 | - | - | TRBV10-3 | CAISELGASFEQYF | TGTGCCATCAGTGAGCTAGGGGCTAGCTTCGAGCAGTACTTC
TRBJ2-5 | - | - | TRBV4-1 | CASSQATTEQETQYF | TGCGCCAGCAGCCAAGCAACAACCGAACAAGAGACCCAGTACTTC
TRBJ2-3 | TRBD2 | few | TRBV11-2 | CASSLRIAGGTDTQYF | TGTGCCAGCAGCCTGCGAATAGCGGGGGGCACAGATACGCAGTATTTT
TRBJ1-5 | - | - | TRBV3-1 | CASSQGSLGEINQPQHF | TGTGCCAGCAGCCAAGGGAGTTTAGGGGAAATAAATCAGCCCCAGCATTTT
TRBJ2-3 | - | many | TRBV5-1 | CASSPIAGTDTQYF | TGCGCCAGCAGCCCCATAGCAGGCACAGATACGCAGTATTTT
TRBJ2-7 | - | once | TRBV7-3 | CASSLFSRTSYEQYF | TGTGCCAGCAGCTTATTCAGCCGTACCTCCTACGAGCAGTACTTC
TRBJ2-7 | - | few | TRBV7-3 | CASSSTREGEQYF | TGTGCCAGCAGTAGCACCCGTGAGGGCGAGCAGTACTTC
TRBJ1-6 | - | few | TRBV21-1 | CASSKDRCNSPLHF | TGTGCCAGCAGCAAGGACAGATGTAATTCACCCCTCCACTTT
TRBJ1-1 | - | - | TRBV7-3 | CASTTHTLAEAFF | TGTGCCAGCACCACCCATACATTGGCTGAAGCTTTCTTT
TRBJ2-5 | - | - | TRBV6-2/TRBV6-3 | CTSSYEETQYF | TGTACCAGCAGTTACGAAGAGACCCAGTACTTC
TRBJ2-4 | - | few | TRBV20-1 | CSARPATTIQYF | TGCAGTGCTAGACCTGCTACGACCATTCAGTACTTC
TRBJ1-5 | - | - | TRBV20-1 | CSARDPASNQPQHF | TGCAGTGCTAGAGACCCGGCGAGCAATCAGCCCCAGCATTTT
TRBJ2-7 | TRBD1 | few | TRBV7-9 | CASSLHGTGGSEQYF | TGTGCCAGCAGCTTACATGGGACAGGGGGTAGCGAGCAGTACTTC
TRBJ2-3 | TRBD2 | - | TRBV5-4 | CASSRSGTSGGASTDTQYF | TGTGCCAGCAGCCGTTCCGGGACTAGCGGGGGGGCGAGCACAGATACGCAGTATTTT
TRBJ2-7 | TRBD1 | - | TRBV5-1 | CASSLAPGQGIFKYF | TGCGCCAGCAGCTTGGCCCCGGGACAGGGTATTTTTAAGTACTTC
TRBJ2-4 | - | few | TRBV2 | CASSEFEQKNIQYF | TGTGCCAGCAGTGAGTTCGAGCAGAAAAACATTCAGTACTTC
TRBJ1-2 | - | few | TRBV5-4 | CASSRDLPEGYTF | TGTGCCAGCAGCCGGGACCTTCCTGAAGGCTACACCTTC
TRBJ2-1 | TRBD1 | - | TRBV6-1 | CASSHLTGARQFF | TGTGCCAGCAGTCACTTAACAGGGGCTAGGCAGTTCTTC
TRBJ2-1 | - | - | TRBV6-1 | CASSGRDAFSYNEQFF | TGTGCCAGCAGCGGCCGGGACGCCTTCTCCTACAATGAGCAGTTCTTC
TRBJ2-1 | TRBD1 | many | TRBV5-1 | CASSAGTGGNNEQFF | TGCGCCAGCAGCGCCGGGACAGGGGGTAACAATGAGCAGTTCTTC
TRBJ2-5 | TRBD2 | - | TRBV5-5 | CASSLWTSQGTGETRYF | TGTGCCAGCAGCTTATGGACTAGTCAGGGTACAGGAGAGACCCGGTACTTC
TRBJ2-5 | - | few | TRBV4-1 | CASSHPEWRQEETQYF | TGCGCCAGCAGCCACCCCGAATGGCGGCAGGAAGAGACCCAGTACTTC